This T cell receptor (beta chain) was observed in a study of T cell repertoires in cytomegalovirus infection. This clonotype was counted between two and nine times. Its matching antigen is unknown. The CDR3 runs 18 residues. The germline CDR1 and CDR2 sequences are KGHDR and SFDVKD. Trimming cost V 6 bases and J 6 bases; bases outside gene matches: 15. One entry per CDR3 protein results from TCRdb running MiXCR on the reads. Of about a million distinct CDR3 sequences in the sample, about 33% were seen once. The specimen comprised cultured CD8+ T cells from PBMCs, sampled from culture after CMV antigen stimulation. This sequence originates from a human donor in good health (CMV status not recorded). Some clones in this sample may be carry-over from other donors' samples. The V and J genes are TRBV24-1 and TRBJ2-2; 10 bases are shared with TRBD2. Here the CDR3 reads CATSPTSGANHNPGELFF. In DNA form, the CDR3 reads TGTGCCACCAGTCCCACTAGCGGGGCGAACCATAACCCCGGGGAGCTGTTTTTT.